This T cell receptor beta chain was recovered during a study of vaccination and CD4 T cells after COVID-19. The Oncomine TCR Beta short-read assay was applied to DNA of cultured CD4+ T cells. Each CDR3 protein is one row after TCRdb ran MiXCR on the PCR reads. The table records about 1,200 distinct CDR3 sequences, around 15% of them present only once. This clonotype qualifies as medium-sized. What it binds is unknown. The treatment denotes: approximately 10-day PBMC culture with coronavirus spike peptide pools or control peptides (ViraFEST assay). Collection of the unexposed donor's CD4+ T cells took place before the COVID-19 pandemic (2011-2018). With 4 bases removed from V and 4 bases from J, the gap between germline ends came to 5 bases. Germline V gene data show CDR1 as MNHEY and CDR2 as SMNVEV (reference sequence). CDR3 size: 12 residues.

J is TRBJ1-3 and V is TRBV27; the D is unclear. This TCR was recovered from a human donor in good health. The sample consisted of CD4+ T cells from blood, cultured in vitro. CDR3 nucleotides: TGTGCCAGCAGTTCTCAGGGAAACACCATATATTTT. Translation: CASSSQGNTIYF.